This entry lists 22 T cell receptor beta chains sequenced from one sample in a study of CXCR3-negative and CXCR3-positive naive CD8 T cells. Their target antigens are unknown. General study findings and limits: Higher TRB CDR3 hydrophobicity marked CXCR3-positive naive cells relative to CXCR3-negative naive cells.

TRB cDNA was prepared as libraries by UMI-labeled 5' RACE. TCRdb re-analyzed the 5' RACE reads; it lists each CDR3 protein once, without DNA. This specimen shows tens of thousands of distinct CDR3 sequences; the ten leading clones hold 0.5% to 0.55%. The sequencing sample was made of naive CXCR3+ CD8+ T cells from blood. Described subset: CD45RO-CCR7+CD27+CD95- naive CD8+ T cells expressing CXCR3 (TNR3+). The receptors were sampled from a human donor in good health. Some clones in this sample may be carry-over from other donors' samples.

The chain is built from TRBV6-5 and TRBJ1-1; TCRdb gives TRBD1 as the D gene, but with no DNA this cannot be confirmed. Germline V CDR1 and CDR2: MNHEY, SVGAGI. The CDR3 is 13 amino acids. CDR3 loop: CASSSGGRTEAFF.

Here the CDR3 reads CASSQGTSSSGANVLTF. J is TRBJ2-6 and V is TRBV3-1; TCRdb names TRBD2, which stays unverified in the absence of DNA. Germline V gene data show CDR1 as LGHDT and CDR2 as YNNKEL (reference sequence). This CDR3 contains 17 residues.

This chain joins TRBV10-3 and TRBJ2-1; lacking DNA, the TRBD1 call made by TCRdb goes unchecked. CDR1 ENHRY and CDR2 SYGVKD come from the germline V gene. The CDR3 extends over 14 amino acids. The CDR3 region is CAISERGEDNEQFF.

The chain employs TRBV4-3 and TRBJ1-2. The germline CDR1 and CDR2 sequences are LGHNA and YSLEER. This CDR3 comprises 13 residues. The CDR3 here is CASSHGVSYGYTF.

The rearrangement links TRBV5-6 to TRBJ1-6; TCRdb lists TRBD1, though no DNA is available to test this call. The CDR3 is made up of 15 amino acids. Germline V gene sequence: CDR1 SGHDT, CDR2 YYEEEE. The CDR3 sequence: CASSFPGQGNSPLHF. The full variable domain, completed using reference TRBV5-6 and TRBJ1-6, is DAGVTQSPTHLIKTRGQQVTLRCSPKSGHDTVSWYQQALGQGPQFIFQYYEEEERQRGNFPDRFSGHQFPNYSSELNVNALLLGDSALYLCASSFPGQGNSPLHFGNGTRLTVT.

This chain joins TRBV5-6 and TRBJ2-3. The CDR3 consists of 12 residues. Germline V gene lookup returns CDR1 SGHDT and CDR2 YYEEEE. CDR3 protein: CATRTATDTQYF.

The chain recombines TRBV12-3 or TRBV12-4 with TRBJ1-1; the TRBD1 assignment by TCRdb is unverifiable without DNA. The CDR3 length is 14 residues. The CDR3 reads CASRGLSANTEAFF.

The V call is TRBV12-3 or TRBV12-4, the J call TRBJ1-3. The CDR3 covers 18 residues. Here the CDR3 reads CASSPVTGTLVSGNTIYF.

V is TRBV7-3 and J is TRBJ2-3. The CDR3 covers 13 residues. Germline V gives CDR1 SGHTA, CDR2 FQGTGA. The chain's CDR3 is CASSFEDTDTQYF. The full variable domain, with the rest looked up from reference TRBV7-3 and TRBJ2-3, is GAGVSQTPSNKVTEKGKYVELRCDPISGHTALYWYRQSLGQGPEFLIYFQGTGAADDSGLPNDRFFAVRPEGSVSTLKIQRTERGDSAVYLCASSFEDTDTQYFGPGTRLTVL.

The rearrangement uses TRBV2 and TRBJ2-7. CDR3 length: 13 residues. Germline V gives CDR1 SNHLY, CDR2 FYNNEI. The CDR3 loop is CASQQSGTHEQYF.

The gene calls are TRBV29-1 and TRBJ2-1; TCRdb reports TRBD1, a call that lacks DNA to check it against. The CDR3 has 13 amino acids. CDR1 is SQVTM and CDR2 is ANQGSEA in the germline V gene. The CDR3 sequence: CSLGQGKSNEQFF.

The genes are TRBV2 and TRBJ1-2; TCRdb picks TRBD1, but there is no DNA to check that call. Germline CDR1 and CDR2: SNHLY and FYNNEI. This CDR3 region has 16 residues. The chain's CDR3 is CASSEILTGSHYGYTF.

The genes are TRBV7-9 and TRBJ2-7; TCRdb picks TRBD1, but there is no DNA to check that call. CDR3 size: 15 residues. The germline V gene has CDR1 SEHNR and CDR2 FQNEAQ (reference sequence). The CDR3 reads CASSFTGTLNYEQYF.

The chain has TRBV7-9 and TRBJ1-2; TCRdb's D call of TRBD1 is untestable without DNA. This CDR3 contains 15 residues. In germline, CDR1 is SEHNR, CDR2 FQNEAQ (reference sequence). CDR3 residues: CASSLETGRFYGYTF.

This chain connects TRBV28 to TRBJ2-5. The germline gives CDR1 MDHEN, CDR2 SYDVKM. The CDR3 length is 12 residues. CDR3 amino acids: CASSFSQILQYF. Supplemented by reference TRBV28 and TRBJ2-5, the full variable domain reads DVKVTQSSRYLVKRTGEKVFLECVQDMDHENMFWYRQDPGLGLRLIYFSYDVKMKEKGDIPEGYSVSREKKERFSLILESASTNQTSMYLCASSFSQILQYFGPGTRLLVL.

The gene calls are TRBV28 and TRBJ1-1. Germline loops: CDR1 MDHEN, CDR2 SYDVKM. This CDR3 has 14 residues. CDR3 sequence reads: CASILYQENTEAFF.

This chain joins TRBV7-9 and TRBJ2-7; the D gene TCRdb calls, TRBD2, cannot be checked with no DNA. This CDR3 comprises 14 residues. From germline, CDR1 is SEHNR and CDR2 FQNEAQ (reference sequence). The chain's CDR3 is CASSLGAGLVEQYF.

The rearrangement joins TRBV12-3 or TRBV12-4 to TRBJ2-5; the TCRdb call, TRBD1, lacks DNA for checking. CDR3 length: 15 residues. CDR3 sequence: CASSWGAENQETQYF.

This chain uses TRBV11-2 with TRBJ2-1; the TCRdb call, TRBD1, lacks DNA for checking. From germline, CDR1 is SGHAT and CDR2 FQNNGV. CDR3 length: 15 residues. CDR3 region: CASSLGGRLGDEQFF. Full variable domain (remainder filled in from reference TRBV11-2 and TRBJ2-1): EAGVAQSPRYKIIEKRQSVAFWCNPISGHATLYWYQQILGQGPKLLIQFQNNGVVDDSQLPKDRFSAERLKGVDSTLKIQPAKLEDSAVYLCASSLGGRLGDEQFFGPGTRLTVL.

The chain combines TRBV11-3 with TRBJ2-2; TCRdb outputs TRBD2, but without DNA this stays unchecked. CDR1 SGHNT and CDR2 YENEEA come from the germline V gene. The CDR3 runs to 14 residues. CDR3 residues: CASSHRDSGGELFF.

This chain connects TRBV11-2 to TRBJ1-1; TCRdb gives TRBD1 as the D gene, but with no DNA this cannot be confirmed. CDR3 length: 15 residues. Germline CDR1 is SGHAT and CDR2 is FQNNGV. CDR3 protein: CASSLQDRMNTEAFF.

The chain joins TRBV12-3 or TRBV12-4 to TRBJ1-2. This CDR3 comprises 15 residues. CDR3 amino acids: CASSGGLDREYGYTF.